One T cell receptor (beta chain) is described in this entry. This specimen comes from a study of patients and donors after allogeneic stem cell transplantation. CDR3 length: 15 residues. The ends lost 2 bases at V and 4 bases at J; junction bases unmatched: 5. Per the germline V gene, CDR1 is SEHNR and CDR2 is FQNEAQ (reference sequence). From the RT-PCR reads, TCRdb called clonotypes with MiXCR, one entry per CDR3 protein. The sample lists some 160,000 distinct CDR3 sequences, about 24% seen once, with roughly 26% in the top ten. The chain combines TRBV7-9 with TRBJ1-3, with 7 bases that match TRBD1. The sequence derives from a human donor who was either an allogeneic HSCT recipient or a stem cell or donor lymphocyte infusion donor (not recorded which). It is not recorded whose cells these are; they may come from a transplant donor. Sequenced sample: blood, either unsorted or a sorted T cell fraction (not recorded which). The CDR3 DNA follows: TGTGCCAGCAGCTTAACACAGGGGACCGGAAACACCATATATTTT. This codes for CASSLTQGTGNTIYF. Together with reference TRBV7-9 and TRBJ1-3, the CDR3 gives the full variable domain: DTGVSQNPRHKITKRGQNVTFRCDPISEHNRLYWYRQTLGQGPEFLTYFQNEAQLEKSRLLSDRFSAERPKGSFSTLEIQRTEQGDSAMYLCASSLTQGTGNTIYFGEGSWLTVV.